This T cell receptor beta chain was profiled in a study of T cell changes during pregnancy in multiple sclerosis. This CDR3 comprises 14 residues. Germline V gives CDR1 SGHRS, CDR2 YFSETQ. Sequenced by immunoSEQ multiplex PCR; TCRdb stores in-frame clones only, minus some. The repertoire holds 100,000 or so clones, with 75% to 95% as singletons. Turning to this clone: The junction departs from germline at one end; a sequencing error may be responsible. The same CDR3 arises from other DNA sequences in this sample as well.

The V and J genes are TRBV5-1 and TRBJ2-7; possibly TRBD1 for D (6 bases). The origin of this receptor is a female donor with multiple sclerosis, enrolled in a pregnancy study. The sequenced sample was peripheral blood, obtained in the second trimester of pregnancy. The CDR3 region is CASSFGTPTYEQYF. The CDR3, as DNA: TGTGCCAGCAGCTTTGGGACACCTACCTACGAGCAGTACTTC.